This T cell receptor beta chain was documented in a study of blood T cell repertoires in COVID-19 (dated by TCRdb to 2018 to 2021). Concerning the study at large: The collaborator samples originated in the United States, Italy and Spain and spanned the acute and convalescent phases of COVID-19. The sample metadata nearly always contained a de-identified subject ID, COVID-19 status, age in years and sex. The material from the prospective study consisted of cDNA or gDNA derived from T cells, B-cell-depleted T cells, or PBMCs. Subjects who had been exposed to COVID-19, were actively infected with it, or had recovered from it provided the deeply sampled blood TCRbeta repertoires that made up the dataset. The repertoires were released in a freely available public database intended as a resource for research on the immune response to SARS-CoV-2. Where available, HLA class I and class II types were taken from metadata supplied by the sample provider and were not determined by assay-based typing. Samples came from the ongoing ImmuneRACE study (first 160 participants) plus 1,254 subjects from 6 global collaborators. Study-wide findings and limitations: The quantity of clinical and demographic metadata differed by source and by participant and was supplied without curation.

TCRbeta CDR3 regions were amplified from genomic DNA using the immunoSEQ Assay, a bias-controlled multiplex PCR. The authors' analysis ran thus. The number of nucleated cells in each sample was estimated from the amplification of reference gene primers within the assay. To quantify the absolute abundance of each unique TCRbeta CDR3 rearrangement, sequence reads were collapsed and filtered. Productive Simpson clonality was computed per sample as the square root of Simpson's diversity index over productive rearrangements. TCRdb's version of the immuneACCESS table is confined to in-frame rearrangements and falls short of the full clone set. An unresolved V gene accounts for under half of the shortfall where checked; the remainder is of unknown origin. V, J and clone size are taken as reported in that table, and D and trimming were inferred from the DNA itself. The sample table contains about 100,000 clones; only one count was recorded for roughly 90% of them. Together, the top ten hold about 1% of the sample.

Including cysteine and phenylalanine, the CDR3 has 15 amino acids. Only the CDR3 part of the read is kept: 45 bases, read in frame from the first base. The germline V gene (reference sequence) gives CDR1 as LNHDA and CDR2 as SQIVND. Here V drops 3 bases and J drops 8 bases, and the junction holds 10 bases not matched to any gene. Whole blood was collected in K2EDTA tubes by collaborating institutions according to the institutions' own protocols. For TCRbeta analysis, collaborator samples were shipped as frozen whole blood, as isolated PBMCs, or as DNA extracted from either sample type. This clone has only one observation. The target of this receptor is not known. No clone much larger than this one lies a single base away; base qualities are absent.

The source is a man aged 55 to 70 with acute or convalescent COVID-19. The sample comprised peripheral blood. The chain was built from TRBV19 and TRBJ2-1; 7 bases in the junction line up with TRBD1. Here the CDR3 is given as CASSIEGAGVDEQFF. In nucleotides, the sequence is TGTGCCAGTAGTATTGAGGGGGCAGGCGTCGATGAGCAGTTCTTC.